Each of the 5 T cell receptor beta chains below was sequenced from the same sample in a study of cytomegalovirus exposure and HLA in healthy donors. This table comes from immunoSEQ multiplex PCR, and its TCRdb copy is limited to in-frame clones, with some not included. This sample has fewer than 200,000 clones, with roughly 85% found just once. Sequenced input: PBMCs. These receptors all stem from a man aged 18 to 30 in good health and CMV-seropositive.

V is TRBV11-2 and J is TRBJ2-1; 9 nucleotides match TRBD2. The germline V gene encodes CDR1 SGHAT and CDR2 FQNNGV. The CDR3 runs 15 residues. The V gene end was trimmed by 3 bases and the J gene end by 10 bases; junction bases not matched to a gene: 10. CDR3: CASSFSSGIQREQFF. The CDR3 coding sequence is TGTGCCAGCAGCTTCTCTAGCGGGATTCAGCGGGAGCAGTTCTTC.

V is TRBV11-2 and J is TRBJ2-7, with 10 bases fitting TRBD2. CDR1 is SGHAT and CDR2 is FQNNGV in the germline V gene. V trimming: 5 bases; J trimming: 1 base; junction bases outside the gene matches: 8. This CDR3 is built from 16 residues. The CDR3 reads CASSPSSGSLSYEQYF. The CDR3 DNA is TGTGCCAGCAGCCCCTCTAGCGGGAGTTTATCCTACGAGCAGTACTTC.

The CDR3 DNA reads TGCGCCAGCAGCTTGTCACAGGGAGTAACTGAAGCTTTCTTT. This codes for CASSLSQGVTEAFF. The chain couples TRBV5-1 to TRBJ1-1, with D possibly being TRBD1 (6 bases). Per the germline V gene, CDR1 is SGHRS and CDR2 is YFSETQ. The ends were cut back, 1 base at V and 5 bases at J, with 12 bases in the middle. The length of the CDR3 is 14 residues.

The J gene is TRBJ1-1, the V gene TRBV5-1, with D tentatively TRBD1 (6 bases). Germline V gene sequence: CDR1 SGHRS, CDR2 YFSETQ. CDR3 size: 16 residues. With 0 bases removed from V and 1 base from J, the gap between germline ends came to 13 bases. The CDR3: CASSLEAGEGNTEAFF. CDR3 bases: TGCGCCAGCAGCTTGGAGGCAGGGGAGGGGAACACTGAAGCTTTCTTT.

This chain uses TRBV5-4 with TRBJ2-1; tentatively, D is TRBD2 (7 bases). Germline V gives CDR1 SGHNT, CDR2 YYREEE (reference sequence). The CDR3 sequence is 15 residues long. Deletions cut 5 bases from V and 5 bases from J, with 17 bases between. CDR3 bases: TGTGCCAGCAGGTTGAGGGGGGGAGGGGACAATGAGCAGTTCTTC. It encodes CASRLRGGGDNEQFF.